Listed here are 19 T cell receptor beta chains from one sample, sequenced in a study of shared clonotypes between healthy human individuals. The assay was immunoSEQ multiplex PCR, and TCRdb's table has in-frame clones only and misses some. The repertoire holds fewer than 400,000 clones, with over 65% as singletons. Sequencing was performed on memory CD4+ T cells sorted from blood. Subset: CD45RA-negative fraction. These receptors were collected from a man aged 25-40 years in good health.

The rearrangement uses TRBV4-2 and TRBJ2-7; the D is unclear. Trimming took 0 bases from V and 2 from J, leaving 11 bases between them. From germline, CDR1 is LGHNA and CDR2 YNFKEQ. The CDR3 spans 15 residues. The CDR3 loop is CASSQDVGSTYEQYF. The CDR3 region has the DNA TGTGCCAGCAGCCAAGATGTCGGCAGCACCTACGAGCAGTACTTC.

The V call is TRBV7-2, the J call TRBJ2-3, with 12 bases that match TRBD2. This CDR3 is built from 16 residues. Germline V lookup: CDR1 SGHTA, CDR2 FQGNSA. Trimming removed 4 bases from V and 5 bases from J; junction bases left unmatched: 7. The CDR3 region has the DNA TGTGCCAGCAGCTCGACTAGCGGGAGTAGAGGAGATACGCAGTATTTT. It translates to CASSSTSGSRGDTQYF.

This sequence joins TRBV5-1 and TRBJ2-1, with a possible D match to TRBD2 (5 bases). V gave up 2 bases and J gave up 0 bases, with 6 bases separating them. In germline, CDR1 is SGHRS, CDR2 YFSETQ. The CDR3 contains 14 residues. CDR3 in amino acids: CASSFGVSYNEQFF. For the CDR3, the DNA is TGCGCCAGCAGCTTCGGGGTCTCCTACAATGAGCAGTTCTTC. The full variable domain, its missing parts supplied by reference TRBV5-1 and TRBJ2-1, is KAGVTQTPRYLIKTRGQQVTLSCSPISGHRSVSWYQQTPGQGLQFLFEYFSETQRNKGNFPGRFSGRQFSNSRSEMNVSTLELGDSALYLCASSFGVSYNEQFFGPGTRLTVL.

This clone was counted between two and nine times. The V call is TRBV4-2, the J call TRBJ2-3, with 7 bases aligning to TRBD2. This CDR3 has 14 amino acids. Trimming cost V 4 bases and J 4 bases; bases outside gene matches: 5. CDR1 is LGHNA and CDR2 is YNFKEQ in the germline V gene. CDR3 in amino acids: CASSLGGSADTQYF. The CDR3 DNA follows: TGTGCCAGCAGCCTCGGGGGGAGCGCAGATACGCAGTATTTT.

The gene calls are TRBV9 and TRBJ1-3; D ambiguous. V was pared by 3 bases and J by 5 bases, with 18 bases between. CDR1 is SGDLS, CDR2 YYNGEE, per germline. The CDR3 contains 16 residues. The CDR3 region is CASSDRQDRTRNTIYF. In DNA, the CDR3 is TGTGCCAGCAGCGACCGACAAGATAGGACGAGAAACACCATATATTTT. Supplemented by reference TRBV9 and TRBJ1-3, the full variable domain reads DSGVTQTPKHLITATGQRVTLRCSPRSGDLSVYWYQQSLDQGLQFLIQYYNGEERAKGNILERFSAQQFPDLHSELNLSSLELGDSALYFCASSDRQDRTRNTIYFGEGSWLTVV.

The rearrangement uses TRBV15 and TRBJ2-3; D is unresolved. Germline lookup yields CDR1 LNHNV and CDR2 YYDKDF (reference sequence). Between the trimmed V and J ends, which lost 1 base and 4 bases, there was a span of 3 bases. This CDR3 is 12 amino acids long. Here the CDR3 DNA reads TGTGCCACCAGCAGAGGGGCAGATACGCAGTATTTT. Translated: CATSRGADTQYF.

In the case of this clone: At one boundary the junction diverges from the germline segment, which might be a read error. The gene calls are TRBV4-1 and TRBJ1-4; no clear D gene. The CDR3 runs 14 residues. The germline V gene encodes CDR1 MGHRA and CDR2 YSYEKL. CDR3 sequence: CASSQVATNEKLFF. As DNA, the CDR3 is TGCGCCAGCAGTCAAGTTGCAACTAATGAAAAACTGTTTTTT.

This clone was detected only a few times. The rearrangement links TRBV5-1 to TRBJ2-2; D may correspond to TRBD1 or TRBD2 (6 bases each). The CDR3 loop spans 18 amino acids. Trimming pared 0 bases from V and 3 bases from J, leaving 18 bases between. The germline V gene has CDR1 SGHRS and CDR2 YFSETQ. In nucleotides, the CDR3 is TGCGCCAGCAGCTTGGCTCCCGGGGGCAGGGGCTACACCGGGGAGCTGTTTTTT. Its protein product is CASSLAPGGRGYTGELFF.

The CDR3 DNA sequence: TGTGCCAGCAGCCCCGGGGACAGGGGGCGGACAGATACGCAGTATTTT. Its translation is CASSPGDRGRTDTQYF. This sequence joins TRBV9 and TRBJ2-3; 12 positions agree with TRBD1. Germline values: CDR1 SGDLS, CDR2 YYNGEE. The CDR3 runs 16 residues. V trimming: 4 bases; J trimming: 3 bases; junction bases outside the gene matches: 6. Based on the CDR3 plus reference TRBV9 and TRBJ2-3, the full variable domain is DSGVTQTPKHLITATGQRVTLRCSPRSGDLSVYWYQQSLDQGLQFLIQYYNGEERAKGNILERFSAQQFPDLHSELNLSSLELGDSALYFCASSPGDRGRTDTQYFGPGTRLTVL.

This rearrangement joins TRBV5-4 to TRBJ2-1; D unclear. The CDR3 is 18 amino acids. V lost 3 bases and J lost 5, with 24 bases in between. Germline loops: CDR1 SGHNT, CDR2 YYREEE (reference sequence). In DNA form, the CDR3 reads TGTGCCAGCAGCTCACTCTTGAAGGCCCTCCCCAAAAACAATGAGCAGTTCTTC. Translation: CASSSLLKALPKNNEQFF.

Only one count was recorded for this clone. V usage is TRBV4-1 and J usage is TRBJ2-1; weak D call: TRBD2 (9 bases). V was clipped by 1 base and J by 1 base, with 20 bases between them. Germline assignment: CDR1 MGHRA and CDR2 YSYEKL. The CDR3 runs to 19 residues. The CDR3 here is CASSQAGGGRARSYNEQFF. CDR3 DNA sequence: TGCGCCAGCAGCCAAGCAGGGGGCGGGAGGGCGAGGTCCTACAATGAGCAGTTCTTC.

Concerning this clone itself: Just one base apart from a much larger clone, this may be a read error. This chain connects TRBV7-9 to TRBJ2-1; no definite D call. CDR3 size: 12 residues. From germline, CDR1 is SEHNR and CDR2 FQNEAQ (reference sequence). V lost 2 bases and J 5 bases, leaving 4 bases between the germline ends. CDR3 sequence (DNA): TGTGCCAGCAGCTTACGTAACAATGAGCAGTTCTTC. It codes for CASSLRNNEQFF. The whole variable domain, remainder taken from reference TRBV7-9 and TRBJ2-1, is DTGVSQNPRHKITKRGQNVTFRCDPISEHNRLYWYRQTLGQGPEFLTYFQNEAQLEKSRLLSDRFSAERPKGSFSTLEIQRTEQGDSAMYLCASSLRNNEQFFGPGTRLTVL.

V gene TRBV5-6 combines with J gene TRBJ2-1; D may correspond to TRBD1 or TRBD2 (5 bases each). V lost 3 bases, J lost 6 bases, and 16 bases lay in between. CDR1 and CDR2 from the germline V gene are SGHDT and YYEEEE. This CDR3 comprises 15 residues. The CDR3 loop reads CASSSGPTPLNEQFF. CDR3 coding DNA: TGTGCCAGCAGCTCGGGGCCGACTCCCCTCAATGAGCAGTTCTTC.

J is TRBJ1-5 and V is TRBV5-1; 9 nucleotides line up with TRBD1. The V and J ends lost 0 bases and 11 bases, in that order; junction bases with no gene match: 9. This CDR3 spans 15 amino acids. Per the germline V gene, CDR1 is SGHRS and CDR2 is YFSETQ. CDR3 in amino acids: CASSLDGTGRMAQHF. CDR3 sequence (DNA): TGCGCCAGCAGCTTGGATGGGACAGGGAGGATGGCCCAGCATTTT.

The chain employs TRBV14 and TRBJ2-6, with D unresolved. From germline, CDR1 is SGHDN and CDR2 FVKESK. Trimming left V 3 bases short and J 0 bases short, with 15 bases between. This CDR3 is 18 amino acids long. The DNA of the CDR3 is TGTGCCAGCAGCCACGGTAGGATATCGAACTCTGGGGCCAACGTCCTGACTTTC. It yields the protein CASSHGRISNSGANVLTF.

The chain employs TRBV10-2 and TRBJ2-4, with 7 bases lining up with TRBD2. Trimming removed 6 bases from V and 0 bases from J; junction bases left unmatched: 5. This CDR3 region has 15 residues. Germline CDR1 reads WSHSY; CDR2 reads SAAADI. CDR3: CASRQRDLAKNIQYF. CDR3 nucleotide sequence: TGCGCCAGCAGGCAGCGGGATTTAGCCAAAAACATTCAGTACTTC.

The V gene is TRBV2, the J gene TRBJ2-3; 14 bases map to TRBD2. V lost 5 bases to trimming and J lost 1 base; unmatched junction nucleotides: 11. Germline loops: CDR1 SNHLY, CDR2 FYNNEI. The CDR3 spans 19 residues. CDR3 sequence reads: CASSSPTTSGRAGTDTQYF. The CDR3 bases are TGTGCCAGCAGTTCTCCCACGACTAGCGGGAGGGCCGGCACAGATACGCAGTATTTT.

This chain connects TRBV6-1 to TRBJ2-7; 10 positions match TRBD2. This CDR3 comprises 15 residues. V was clipped by 7 bases and J by 3 bases; unmatched bases: 9. CDR1 is MNHNS and CDR2 is SASEGT in the germline V gene. The CDR3 region has the DNA TGTGCCAGCAAAGGCACTAGCGGGGAGAGCTACGAGCAGTACTTC. Its protein is CASKGTSGESYEQYF.

V and J are TRBV20-1 and TRBJ1-2, with D uncertain. There are 11 residues in the CDR3. V was clipped by 0 bases and J by 13 bases, with 12 bases between them. Germline lookup yields CDR1 DFQATT and CDR2 SNEGSKA (reference sequence). The CDR3 protein is CSARDPRLGTF. CDR3 in DNA: TGCAGTGCTAGAGACCCCAGGCTTGGCACCTTC.